This entry concerns a single T cell receptor (beta chain). Its matching antigen is unknown. This sample was taken from a study of T cell responses to AZD1222 COVID-19 vaccine. General study points: Repertoires were collected only later (after the peak T cell response had occurred). Spike-spanning, vaccine-associated CD4 TCRs were dominant at 160-218 and 743-854. Donors were largely white British and mainly female; clonal diversity was possibly underestimated.

Libraries were prepared by immunoSEQ multiplex PCR; TCRdb keeps only in-frame clonotypes and omits some of them. The sample yields 110,000 or so clones, 86% seen once. The source was peripheral blood, collected 28 days after the second AZD1222 dose. The TCR comes from an adult who received the AZD1222 COVID-19 vaccine.

CDR3 residues: CATSPTGGIYEQYF. CDR3 nucleotide sequence: TGTGCCACCTCGCCCACGGGGGGAATCTACGAGCAGTACTTC. This chain uses TRBV19 with TRBJ2-7; 7 bases match TRBD2. The junction had 12 bases not matched to a gene; V was cut back by 10 bases and J by 3 bases. The CDR3 has 14 amino acids. Germline CDR1 LNHDA, CDR2 SQIVND (reference sequence). Full variable domain (outside the CDR3, taken from reference TRBV19 and TRBJ2-7): DGGITQSPKYLFRKEGQNVTLSCEQNLNHDAMYWYRQDPGQGLRLIYYSQIVNDFQKGDIAEGYSVSREKKESFPLTVTSAQKNPTAFYLCATSPTGGIYEQYFGPGTRLTVT.